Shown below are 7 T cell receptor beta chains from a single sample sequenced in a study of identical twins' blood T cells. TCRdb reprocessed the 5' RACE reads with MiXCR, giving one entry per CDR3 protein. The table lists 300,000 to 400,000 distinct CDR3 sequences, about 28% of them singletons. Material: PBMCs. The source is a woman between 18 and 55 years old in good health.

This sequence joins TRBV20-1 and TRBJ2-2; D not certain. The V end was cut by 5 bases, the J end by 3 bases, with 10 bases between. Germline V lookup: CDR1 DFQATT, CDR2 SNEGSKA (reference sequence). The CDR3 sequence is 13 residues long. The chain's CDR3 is CSAPERDTGELFF. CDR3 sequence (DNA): TGCAGTGCTCCCGAACGGGACACCGGGGAGCTGTTTTTT.

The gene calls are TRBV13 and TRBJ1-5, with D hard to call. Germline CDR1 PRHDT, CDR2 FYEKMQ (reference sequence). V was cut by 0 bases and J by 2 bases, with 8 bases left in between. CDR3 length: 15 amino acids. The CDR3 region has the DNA TGTGCCAGCAGCTTAGGGGGCGAGGGCAATCAGCCCCAGCATTTT. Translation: CASSLGGEGNQPQHF.

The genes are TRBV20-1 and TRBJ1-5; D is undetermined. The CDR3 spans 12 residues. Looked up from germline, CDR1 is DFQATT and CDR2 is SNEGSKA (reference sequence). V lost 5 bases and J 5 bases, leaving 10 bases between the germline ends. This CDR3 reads CSARYGDQPQHF. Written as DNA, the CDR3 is TGCAGTGCTCGGTATGGGGATCAGCCCCAGCATTTT.

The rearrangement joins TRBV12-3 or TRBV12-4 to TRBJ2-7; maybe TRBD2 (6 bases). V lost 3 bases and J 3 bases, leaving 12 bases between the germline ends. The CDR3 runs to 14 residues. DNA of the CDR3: TGTGCCAGCAGTTTGGGGGGACTGAACTACGAGCAGTACTTC. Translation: CASSLGGLNYEQYF.

The chain's CDR3 is CSAIRQYNEQFF. DNA of the CDR3: TGCAGTGCTATCCGACAGTACAATGAGCAGTTCTTC. The chain employs TRBV20-1 and TRBJ2-1; maybe TRBD1 (5 bases). V lost 4 bases and J lost 4, with 8 bases in between. From germline, CDR1 is DFQATT and CDR2 SNEGSKA (reference sequence). The CDR3 sequence is 12 residues long.

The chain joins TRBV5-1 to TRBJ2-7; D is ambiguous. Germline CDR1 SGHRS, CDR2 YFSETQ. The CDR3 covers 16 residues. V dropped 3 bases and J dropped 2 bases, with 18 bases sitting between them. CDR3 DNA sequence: TGCGCCAGCAGCTCCCTAAGTGGGGTCCGCACCTACGAGCAGTACTTC. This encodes CASSSLSGVRTYEQYF.

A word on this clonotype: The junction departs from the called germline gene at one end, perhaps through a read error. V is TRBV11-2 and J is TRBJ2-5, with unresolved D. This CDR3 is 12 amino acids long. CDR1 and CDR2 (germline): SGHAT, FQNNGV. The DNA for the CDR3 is TGTGCCAGCAGGTTAGGGTGGGAGACCCAGTACTTC. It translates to CASRLGWETQYF.